This TCR beta chain was captured by sequencing in a study of patients and donors after allogeneic stem cell transplantation. TCRdb redid the calling of the RT-PCR reads with MiXCR, one entry per CDR3 protein. The sample includes hundreds of thousands of distinct CDR3 sequences, 16% of them seen just once. CDR1 is LGHNA, CDR2 YNFKEQ, per germline. CDR3 length: 15 amino acids. V lost 1 base to trimming and J lost 5 bases; unmatched junction nucleotides: 5. The material sequenced was blood, either unsorted or a sorted T cell fraction (not recorded which). The rearrangement links TRBV4-2 to TRBJ2-7; 10 bases are a match to TRBD2. The sequence was collected from a human donor who was either an allogeneic HSCT recipient or a stem cell or donor lymphocyte infusion donor (not recorded which). It is not recorded whose cells these are; they may come from a transplant donor. CDR3 protein: CASSQGTSGDNEQYF. CDR3 DNA: TGTGCCAGCAGCCAAGGTACTAGCGGGGATAACGAGCAGTACTTC.